Sequencing of this TCR beta chain was carried out in a study of T cells in Graves' hyperthyroidism and ophthalmopathy (dated by TCRdb to 2018 to 2020). General notes on the study: Peripheral blood was collected at initial diagnosis, before any treatment. Thyroid tissue and blood T-cell repertoires from six Graves' hyperthyroidism patients were also compared in the study. After sampling, hyperthyroidism patients received methimazole starting at 30 mg daily, and ophthalmopathy patients received high-dose intravenous methylprednisolone. To identify TCR V-J signatures that set the groups apart, the researchers used a discovery cohort of about a hundred patients, made up of around 40 with Graves' ophthalmopathy and 57 with stable Graves' hyperthyroidism. The 95 to 100 discovery patients were divided at random into training and test sets in a 7:3 ratio. TCR Vbeta CDR3 sequencing of around 130 peripheral blood samples (over 40 ophthalmopathy, 75 hyperthyroidism and roughly 17 progressor patients) is reported in the paper. An independent validation cohort of 18 to 20 hyperthyroidism patients and 17 patients who later progressed to ophthalmopathy tested prospective prediction of ophthalmopathy. What the research found in general, with its limitations: Ophthalmopathy was separated from stable hyperthyroidism by a 13 V-J signature model, with roughly 88% sensitivity and roughly 81% specificity obtained in cross-validation and 80%/75% obtained in testing. In validation, the model predicted progression to ophthalmopathy a median of about 5.9 months before onset, with about 67% sensitivity and roughly 79% specificity. No statistical method was used to fix the sample size in advance, and group allocation was not hidden from the investigators. Blood samples also contained most of the expanded thyroid clonotypes (frequency above 0.001), which suggests that blood repertoires may reflect thyroid immune responses.

Amplification of TCR beta CDR3 regions was carried out from RNA transcripts. A first-round RT-PCR of the TCR CDR3 used the HTBI primer set with the Qiagen OneStep RT-PCR kit. Libraries were constructed in a second round of multiplex PCR, after which size selection and purification were performed. The libraries were sequenced on an Illumina HiSeq2000 using paired-end 100 bp reads. The source study handled its data this way. SOAPnuke was used to process the raw data, with reads discarded if the reads contained adapters or uncalled bases, had a mean Phred below 15, or lacked an exact constant-primer or identifier match. COPE v1.2.5 was used to merge the high-quality paired reads, and each unique nucleotide sequence was defined as a clonotype. MiTCR v1.1 was used to align clonotypes to the IMGT TRBV, TRBD and TRBJ reference segments. Only V-J combinations with frequency above 0.0001, covering roughly 99% of repertoires, were analysed. A TCS score was defined as the ratio of F50 (clonal expansion) to E x V (chaos), with BLOSUM62-based TCRdist applied between CDR3 peptides within each V-J. Welch's t-statistics and random forest reduced 450 to 600 V-J features to about 12, which were used in a naive Bayes classifier (R e1071). Starting from the raw public reads, TCRdb applied fastp trimming at Q25, assembled clones with MiXCR and retained in-frame beta chains. Every distinct CDR3 protein forms one entry, paired with its most common genes and DNA. These V and J calls are TCRdb output, not the study's own analysis. The sample data list 95,000 to 110,000 distinct CDR3 sequences, and 15% to 20% of these were observed just once. Clones ranked in the top ten supply 42% of the sample.

Trimming takes 3 bases from V and 3 bases from J, and the germline ends sit 9 bases apart. Based on the germline V gene, the CDR1 and CDR2 sequences are SGHAT and FQNNGV. The CDR3 spans 14 residues, from the cysteine through the phenylalanine. Kept here is only the CDR3 DNA, which spans 42 bases and is read in frame from base 1. This clonotype was seen many times. What antigen it recognizes has not been identified. One base away there is no much larger clone; base qualities are not given. Graves' hyperthyroidism was defined as stable when no progression to ophthalmopathy occurred over 18 months of follow-up. The hyperthyroidism patients were between 18 and 65 years old and newly diagnosed, with a disease duration of less than 2 months. Exclusion was applied to patients with uncontrolled infections, other autoimmune diseases, pregnancy or lactation. Diagnoses relied on clinical symptoms, serum thyroxine and TRAb, thyroid ultrasound and orbital computed tomography. PBMCs were separated from approximately 9.9 ml of fresh peripheral blood using Ficoll-Paque density gradient centrifugation. Total RNA was extracted using Trizol reagent, and RNA quality was assessed on an Agilent 2100 Bioanalyzer.

The clonotype was recovered from a woman in her forties or fifties with Graves' hyperthyroidism. Recombination joined TRBV11-2 with TRBJ1-3; the D gene is unclear. The source material was blood. At the DNA level, the sequence is TGTGCCAGCAGCTTGAGTCTCAGTGGAAACACCATATATTTT. Its protein reads: CASSLSLSGNTIYF.